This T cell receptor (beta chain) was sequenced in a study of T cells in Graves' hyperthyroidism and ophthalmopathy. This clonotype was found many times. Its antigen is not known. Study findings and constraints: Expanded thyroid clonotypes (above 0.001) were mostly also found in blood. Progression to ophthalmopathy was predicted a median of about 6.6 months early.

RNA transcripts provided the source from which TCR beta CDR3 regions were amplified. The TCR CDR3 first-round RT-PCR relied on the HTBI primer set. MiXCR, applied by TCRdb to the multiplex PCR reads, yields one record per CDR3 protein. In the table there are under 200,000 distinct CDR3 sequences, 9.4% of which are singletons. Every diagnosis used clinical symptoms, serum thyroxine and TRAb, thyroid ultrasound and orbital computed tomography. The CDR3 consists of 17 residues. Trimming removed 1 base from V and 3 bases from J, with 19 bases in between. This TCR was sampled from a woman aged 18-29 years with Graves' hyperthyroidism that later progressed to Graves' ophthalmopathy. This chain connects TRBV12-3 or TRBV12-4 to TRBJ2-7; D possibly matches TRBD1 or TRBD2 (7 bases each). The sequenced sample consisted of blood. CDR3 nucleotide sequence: TGTGCCAGCAGTTTAGAATTTAGGGCAGGGGGGGACTACGAGCAGTACTTC. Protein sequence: CASSLEFRAGGDYEQYF.